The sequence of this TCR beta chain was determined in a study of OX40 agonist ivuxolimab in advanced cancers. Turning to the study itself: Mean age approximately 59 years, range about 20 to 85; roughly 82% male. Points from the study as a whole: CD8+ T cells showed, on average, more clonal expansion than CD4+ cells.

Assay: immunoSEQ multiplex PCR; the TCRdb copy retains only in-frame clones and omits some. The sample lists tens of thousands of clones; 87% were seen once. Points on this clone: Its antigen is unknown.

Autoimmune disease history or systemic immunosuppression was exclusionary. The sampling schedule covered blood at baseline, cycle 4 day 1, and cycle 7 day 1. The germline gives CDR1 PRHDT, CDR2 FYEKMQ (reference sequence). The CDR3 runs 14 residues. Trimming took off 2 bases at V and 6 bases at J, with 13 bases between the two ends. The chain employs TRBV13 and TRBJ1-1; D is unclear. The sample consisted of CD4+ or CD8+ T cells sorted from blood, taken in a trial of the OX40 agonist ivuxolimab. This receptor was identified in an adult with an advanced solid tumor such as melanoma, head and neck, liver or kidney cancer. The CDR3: CASSLRTGRAEAFF. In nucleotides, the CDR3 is TGTGCCAGCAGCTTAAGAACTGGGAGGGCTGAAGCTTTCTTT.